A selection of T cell receptor beta chains follows, all from one sample in a study of CD4 and CD8 cells across lung adenocarcinoma regions. TCRdb re-derived calls from the PCR reads in MiXCR, one entry per CDR3 protein. The table shows around 20,000 distinct CDR3 sequences, with about 50% occurring only once. The source material was CD8+ T cells from the center of a lung tumor. These receptors were obtained from a female donor with lung adenocarcinoma. The CD4 and CD8 labels of this study may be unreliable. Both conserved end residues are part of each CDR3. D genes are given only for firm matches. Clone size, where shown, is once, few, many, or a class for clones that have expanded.

j_call: TRBJ2-1; v_call: TRBV6-1; d_call: TRBD2; clone_size: many; cdr3_nt: TGTGCCAGCATCAGGACTAGCGGCCACCTGGGGCCCCCTGAGCAGTTCTTC; cdr3_aa: CASIRTSGHLGPPEQFF
j_call: TRBJ2-3; v_call: TRBV6-5; d_call: .; clone_size: .; cdr3_nt: TGTGCCAGCAGTTACCTAAAACGGGGGAGTGTGAGCACAGGGACGCAGTATTTT; cdr3_aa: CASSYLKRGSVSTGTQYF
j_call: TRBJ2-3; v_call: TRBV14; d_call: .; clone_size: .; cdr3_nt: TGTGCCAGCAGCCAAGATTGGGGCATCTCTACGCAGTATTTT; cdr3_aa: CASSQDWGISTQYF
j_call: TRBJ2-1; v_call: TRBV7-6; d_call: .; clone_size: .; cdr3_nt: TGTGCCAGCAGCTTAGCGTGGAGGGGCAGGGCCTACAATGAGCAGTTCTTC; cdr3_aa: CASSLAWRGRAYNEQFF
j_call: TRBJ2-7; v_call: TRBV28; d_call: TRBD2; clone_size: .; cdr3_nt: TGTGCCAGCAGCACTAGCGGTCTAAGCTCCTACGAGCAGTACTTC; cdr3_aa: CASSTSGLSSYEQYF
j_call: TRBJ1-3; v_call: TRBV4-1; d_call: .; clone_size: .; cdr3_nt: TGCGCCAGCAGCCAACGGGAATCTGGAAACACCATATATTTT; cdr3_aa: CASSQRESGNTIYF
j_call: TRBJ1-1; v_call: TRBV25-1; d_call: .; clone_size: .; cdr3_nt: TGTGCCAGCAGTGAAGGGGTGGTGACTGAAGCTTTCTTT; cdr3_aa: CASSEGVVTEAFF
j_call: TRBJ2-5; v_call: TRBV4-1; d_call: .; clone_size: .; cdr3_nt: TGCGCCAGCAGCCAACGGCAGGGGGGGGGAGAGACCCAGTACTTC; cdr3_aa: CASSQRQGGGETQYF
j_call: TRBJ2-7; v_call: TRBV25-1; d_call: .; clone_size: many; cdr3_nt: TGTGCCAGCGCAGACCAGAACTCCTACGAGCAGTACTTC; cdr3_aa: CASADQNSYEQYF
j_call: TRBJ1-5; v_call: TRBV24-1; d_call: .; clone_size: many; cdr3_nt: TGTGCCACCAGTGATCGGGGTTGGCAGCCCCAGCATTTT; cdr3_aa: CATSDRGWQPQHF
j_call: TRBJ2-3; v_call: TRBV5-1; d_call: TRBD1; clone_size: .; cdr3_nt: TGCGCCAGCAGCTCTTCTCAGGGGACAGGGATAAGTGATACGCAGTATTTT; cdr3_aa: CASSSSQGTGISDTQYF
j_call: TRBJ2-3; v_call: TRBV7-7; d_call: TRBD2; clone_size: few; cdr3_nt: TGTGCCAGCAGCTTAGAACCGGGAGGGCCAAATACGCAGTATTTT; cdr3_aa: CASSLEPGGPNTQYF
j_call: TRBJ2-5; v_call: TRBV4-1; d_call: .; clone_size: .; cdr3_nt: TGCGCCAGCAGCCAAGATCGTCTAGAAACGTACCAAGAGACCCAGTACTTC; cdr3_aa: CASSQDRLETYQETQYF
j_call: TRBJ2-3; v_call: TRBV10-1; d_call: .; clone_size: .; cdr3_nt: TGCGCCAGCAAGGTCAGGCGAGACCCAGAGACCCAGTATTTT; cdr3_aa: CASKVRRDPETQYF
j_call: TRBJ2-3; v_call: TRBV6-1; d_call: TRBD2; clone_size: once; cdr3_nt: TGTGCCTCGGGGGAGGGAGCAAGAGACATTCAGTATTTT; cdr3_aa: CASGEGARDIQYF
j_call: TRBJ2-4; v_call: TRBV27; d_call: .; clone_size: .; cdr3_nt: TGTGGCAGCAGTCCGGAGAGGGGAGTCAAAGACACGCAGTACTTC; cdr3_aa: CGSSPERGVKDTQYF
j_call: TRBJ2-1; v_call: TRBV11-2; d_call: TRBD1; clone_size: .; cdr3_nt: TGTGCCAGCAGCTCAGGACCGGGACAGGGATACAATGAGCAGTTCTTC; cdr3_aa: CASSSGPGQGYNEQFF
j_call: TRBJ2-3; v_call: TRBV27; d_call: .; clone_size: .; cdr3_nt: TGTGCCAGCAGTCACCTCACAGATATGCAGTACTTT; cdr3_aa: CASSHLTDMQYF
j_call: TRBJ2-1; v_call: TRBV12-3/TRBV12-4; d_call: .; clone_size: medium-sized; cdr3_nt: TGTGCCAGCAGCCGACTTGGGGAGGAGCAGTTCTTC; cdr3_aa: CASSRLGEEQFF
j_call: TRBJ1-2; v_call: TRBV27; d_call: TRBD1; clone_size: many; cdr3_nt: TGTGCCAGCAGTTTAGACAGGGCTAACTATGGCTACACCTTC; cdr3_aa: CASSLDRANYGYTF
j_call: TRBJ2-3; v_call: TRBV24-1; d_call: TRBD1; clone_size: .; cdr3_nt: TGTGCCACCAGTGATCCGGGACAGGGAACAGATACGCAGTATTTT; cdr3_aa: CATSDPGQGTDTQYF
j_call: TRBJ2-3; v_call: TRBV4-1; d_call: TRBD2; clone_size: few; cdr3_nt: TGCGCCAGCAGTCCCGTAGTAGCGGGAAGGCAGACAGATACGCAGTATTTT; cdr3_aa: CASSPVVAGRQTDTQYF
j_call: TRBJ1-5; v_call: TRBV6-5; d_call: .; clone_size: .; cdr3_nt: TGTGCCAGCAGTTACTCTCCGAATCAGCCCCAGCATTTT; cdr3_aa: CASSYSPNQPQHF
j_call: TRBJ2-2; v_call: TRBV10-2; d_call: .; clone_size: .; cdr3_nt: TGCGCCAGCAGTTCCGGGAACACCATTGAGCAGTTTTTT; cdr3_aa: CASSSGNTIEQFF
j_call: TRBJ2-4; v_call: TRBV10-3; d_call: TRBD1; clone_size: .; cdr3_nt: TGTGCGACCAACGGGCCCCGACAGGGAGACACCCAGTACTTC; cdr3_aa: CATNGPRQGDTQYF
j_call: TRBJ2-3; v_call: TRBV6-1; d_call: TRBD2; clone_size: .; cdr3_nt: TGCGCCACGGGGGAGGGAGCCAAAGATACGCAGTACTTT; cdr3_aa: CATGEGAKDTQYF
j_call: TRBJ2-7; v_call: TRBV11-3; d_call: .; clone_size: .; cdr3_nt: TGTGCCAGCAGCTTGGGGGGAAACTACGAGCAGTACTTC; cdr3_aa: CASSLGGNYEQYF
j_call: TRBJ2-1; v_call: TRBV5-1; d_call: .; clone_size: few; cdr3_nt: TGCGCCAGCAGCTTGGATGCCCCATGGGAGAATGAGCAGTTCTTC; cdr3_aa: CASSLDAPWENEQFF
j_call: TRBJ2-4; v_call: TRBV6-1; d_call: TRBD2; clone_size: many; cdr3_nt: TGTGCCAGCAGTACCGGAACTAGCGGTTACAATGAGCAGTACTTC; cdr3_aa: CASSTGTSGYNEQYF
j_call: TRBJ2-6; v_call: TRBV9; d_call: .; clone_size: few; cdr3_nt: TGTGCCAGCGGAATGTCTGGGGCCAACGTCCTGACTTTC; cdr3_aa: CASGMSGANVLTF
j_call: TRBJ2-5; v_call: TRBV7-2; d_call: TRBD1; clone_size: .; cdr3_nt: TGTGCCAGCACCCCCCGGACAGGGAATTCAGAGACCCAGTACTTC; cdr3_aa: CASTPRTGNSETQYF
j_call: TRBJ2-5; v_call: TRBV6-1; d_call: .; clone_size: .; cdr3_nt: TGTGCCAGCAGTCTCAGGGAGGAAGAGATCCTGACCTTC; cdr3_aa: CASSLREEEILTF
j_call: TRBJ2-5; v_call: TRBV6-1; d_call: TRBD1; clone_size: .; cdr3_nt: TGTGCCAGCAGACGACAGGGGGCATCGGGGACCCAGTACTTC; cdr3_aa: CASRRQGASGTQYF
j_call: TRBJ2-1; v_call: TRBV6-4; d_call: .; clone_size: .; cdr3_nt: TGTGCCAGCTCGCCAGGGTTTTACAATGAGCAGTTCTTC; cdr3_aa: CASSPGFYNEQFF
j_call: TRBJ2-5; v_call: TRBV3-1; d_call: TRBD1; clone_size: few; cdr3_nt: TGTGCCAGCAGCCGAAACAGGGGGCCGGAGACCCAGTACTTC; cdr3_aa: CASSRNRGPETQYF
j_call: TRBJ1-5; v_call: TRBV7-2; d_call: .; clone_size: .; cdr3_nt: TGTGCCAGCAGCTTAGTAGTCAATCAGCCCCAGCATTTT; cdr3_aa: CASSLVVNQPQHF
j_call: TRBJ2-1; v_call: TRBV24-1; d_call: .; clone_size: .; cdr3_nt: TGTGCCACCGCGGAGGTGGGGACATACAATGAGCAGTTCTTC; cdr3_aa: CATAEVGTYNEQFF
j_call: TRBJ2-4; v_call: TRBV6-1; d_call: TRBD1; clone_size: .; cdr3_nt: TGTGCCAGCAGTGCGGGACAGGGAGCCAAAGACACTCAGTACTTC; cdr3_aa: CASSAGQGAKDTQYF
j_call: TRBJ2-4; v_call: TRBV10-1; d_call: .; clone_size: .; cdr3_nt: TGCGCCAGCAGTTCGGGGCTGGGGGCCACAGATATTCAGTACTTT; cdr3_aa: CASSSGLGATDIQYF
j_call: TRBJ2-3; v_call: TRBV7-2; d_call: .; clone_size: .; cdr3_nt: TGTGCCAGCAGCTTAGCCCCCGTGCCGGGGGCAGATACGCAGTATTTT; cdr3_aa: CASSLAPVPGADTQYF
j_call: TRBJ2-3; v_call: TRBV27; d_call: .; clone_size: once; cdr3_nt: TGTGCCAGGGGGCAGCGGGTAGGACTCACAGAGACGCAGTATTTT; cdr3_aa: CARGQRVGLTETQYF
j_call: TRBJ2-7; v_call: TRBV4-2; d_call: TRBD2; clone_size: .; cdr3_nt: TGTGCCAGCAGCCAAGCACTAGCGGGGGGCAAAGACACGCAGTACTTC; cdr3_aa: CASSQALAGGKDTQYF
j_call: TRBJ2-7; v_call: TRBV12-3/TRBV12-4; d_call: TRBD1; clone_size: many; cdr3_nt: TGTGCCAGCAGTTCCACCGGGACAGGGAGACTATACGAGCAGTACTTC; cdr3_aa: CASSSTGTGRLYEQYF
j_call: TRBJ2-7; v_call: TRBV3-1; d_call: .; clone_size: once; cdr3_nt: TGTGCCAGCAGCCAATCCTACGAGCAGTACTTC; cdr3_aa: CASSQSYEQYF
j_call: TRBJ2-5; v_call: TRBV27; d_call: TRBD2; clone_size: few; cdr3_nt: TGTGCCAGCACTACTTCCGGGACTAGCGGGATTGAGACCCAGTACTTC; cdr3_aa: CASTTSGTSGIETQYF
j_call: TRBJ2-3; v_call: TRBV6-5; d_call: .; clone_size: few; cdr3_nt: TGTGCCAGCAGCGTTAGCACAGATACGCAGTATTTT; cdr3_aa: CASSVSTDTQYF
j_call: TRBJ1-1; v_call: TRBV6-1; d_call: .; clone_size: many; cdr3_nt: TGTGCCAGCAGTGCCGAGGGACTTTCGAACACTGAAGCTTTCTTT; cdr3_aa: CASSAEGLSNTEAFF
j_call: TRBJ2-1; v_call: TRBV20-1; d_call: .; clone_size: few; cdr3_nt: TGCAGTGCCGATTCTAGGAACTACAATGAGCAGTTCTTC; cdr3_aa: CSADSRNYNEQFF
j_call: TRBJ1-2; v_call: TRBV6-1; d_call: .; clone_size: .; cdr3_nt: TGTGCCAGCTTGGGGGGAGCTAACTATGGCTACACCTTC; cdr3_aa: CASLGGANYGYTF
j_call: TRBJ2-3; v_call: TRBV3-1; d_call: .; clone_size: .; cdr3_nt: TGTGCCAGCAGCCAAGAGGGGGAGAGAGATACGCAGTATTTT; cdr3_aa: CASSQEGERDTQYF
j_call: TRBJ2-5; v_call: TRBV6-1; d_call: TRBD2; clone_size: .; cdr3_nt: TGTGCCAGCAGCGGCGGGAGTGACTTAGGGACCCAGTACTTT; cdr3_aa: CASSGGSDLGTQYF
j_call: TRBJ2-3; v_call: TRBV10-2; d_call: .; clone_size: .; cdr3_nt: TGCGCCAGGGGGCTAGGGGGGCTTGGCACAGATACCCAGTATTTT; cdr3_aa: CARGLGGLGTDTQYF
j_call: TRBJ2-1; v_call: TRBV6-1; d_call: TRBD2; clone_size: .; cdr3_nt: TGTGCCAGCAGGATAAGCGGGACCTATCCCGAGCAGTTCTTC; cdr3_aa: CASRISGTYPEQFF
j_call: TRBJ2-7; v_call: TRBV6-2/TRBV6-3; d_call: .; clone_size: .; cdr3_nt: TGTGCCAGCGCGGACTACCCCTACGAGCAGTACTTC; cdr3_aa: CASADYPYEQYF
j_call: TRBJ2-5; v_call: TRBV27; d_call: .; clone_size: .; cdr3_nt: TGTGCCAGCGGGGGGCACGGGGGCCGCGACAAAGAGACCCAGTACTTC; cdr3_aa: CASGGHGGRDKETQYF
j_call: TRBJ1-1; v_call: TRBV20-1; d_call: .; clone_size: .; cdr3_nt: TGCAGTGCTACCGGATCCGGGGGGTTCACTGAAGCTTTCTTT; cdr3_aa: CSATGSGGFTEAFF